This TCR beta chain was sequenced for a study of Graves' ophthalmopathy and Graves' hyperthyroidism. This clonotype was counted once. Germline CDR1 is MNHEY and CDR2 is SVGEGT. This CDR3 has 17 amino acids. V was shortened by 11 bases and J by 5 bases, with 28 bases between the two germline ends. As the template, RNA transcripts were used to amplify TCR beta CDR3 regions. A first-round RT-PCR used HTBI primers, followed by a second-round multiplex PCR. TCRdb re-derived calls from the multiplex PCR reads in MiXCR, one entry per CDR3 protein. The sample lists 200,000 to 300,000 distinct CDR3 sequences; 45% to 55% were seen once.

This receptor was obtained from an adult man with Graves' ophthalmopathy. The sequencing input was peripheral blood. The chain couples TRBV6-2 or TRBV6-3 to TRBJ1-3, with TRBD1 as a possible D gene (6 bases). Here the CDR3 reads CAVQGGPGPLRRNTIYF. The CDR3 DNA sequence: TGTGCCGTCCAAGGGGGACCGGGACCCCTGAGGCGAAACACCATATATTTT.